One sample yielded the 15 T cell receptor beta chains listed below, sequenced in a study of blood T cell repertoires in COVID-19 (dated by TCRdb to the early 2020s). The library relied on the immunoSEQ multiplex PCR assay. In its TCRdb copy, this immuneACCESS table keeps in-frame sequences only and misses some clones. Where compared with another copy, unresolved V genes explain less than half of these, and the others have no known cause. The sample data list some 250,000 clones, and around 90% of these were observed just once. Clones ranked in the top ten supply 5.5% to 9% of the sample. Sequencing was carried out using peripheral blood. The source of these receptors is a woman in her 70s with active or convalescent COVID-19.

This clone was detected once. Here the CDR3 DNA reads TGTGCCAGCAGGATCCGGGACAGGTTCGGTGAGCAGTTCTTC. Translating it yields CASRIRDRFGEQFF. This chain links TRBV6-5 with TRBJ2-1, with TRBD1 identical over 8 bases. Unmatched junction bases numbered 10, after V lost 6 bases and J lost 9 bases. Germline CDR1 is MNHEY and CDR2 is SVGAGI. This CDR3 spans 14 amino acids.

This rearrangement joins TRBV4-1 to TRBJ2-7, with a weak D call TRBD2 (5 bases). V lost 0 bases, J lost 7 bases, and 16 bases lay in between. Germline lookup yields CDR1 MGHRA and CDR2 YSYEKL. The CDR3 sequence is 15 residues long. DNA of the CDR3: TGCGCCAGCAGCCAAGAGGGAAGCCGGACGGGAGAGCAGTACTTC. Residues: CASSQEGSRTGEQYF.

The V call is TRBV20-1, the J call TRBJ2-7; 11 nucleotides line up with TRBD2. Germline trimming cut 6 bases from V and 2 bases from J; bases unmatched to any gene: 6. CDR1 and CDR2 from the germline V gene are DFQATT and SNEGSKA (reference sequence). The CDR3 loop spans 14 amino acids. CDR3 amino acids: CSASLAGGPYEQYF. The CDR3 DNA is TGCAGTGCGAGTCTAGCGGGGGGTCCCTACGAGCAGTACTTC.

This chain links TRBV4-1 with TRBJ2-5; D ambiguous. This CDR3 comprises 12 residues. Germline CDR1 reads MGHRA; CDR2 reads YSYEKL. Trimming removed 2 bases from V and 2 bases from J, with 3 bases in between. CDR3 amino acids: CASSQSQETQYF. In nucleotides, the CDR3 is TGCGCCAGCAGCCAATCACAAGAGACCCAGTACTTC.

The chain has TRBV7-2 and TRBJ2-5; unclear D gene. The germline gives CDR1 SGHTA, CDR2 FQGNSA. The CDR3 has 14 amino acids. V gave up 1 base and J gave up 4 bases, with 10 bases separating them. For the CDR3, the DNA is TGTGCCAGCAGCTTAGGGGTAGCAATAGAGACCCAGTACTTC. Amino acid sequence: CASSLGVAIETQYF.

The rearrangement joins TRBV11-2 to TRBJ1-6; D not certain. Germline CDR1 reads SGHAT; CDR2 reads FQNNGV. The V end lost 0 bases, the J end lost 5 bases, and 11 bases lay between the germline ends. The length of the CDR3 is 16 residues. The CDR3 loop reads CASSLEAAVNNSPLHF. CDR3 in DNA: TGTGCCAGCAGCTTAGAAGCGGCAGTGAATAATTCACCCCTCCACTTT. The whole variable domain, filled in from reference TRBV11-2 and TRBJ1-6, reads EAGVAQSPRYKIIEKRQSVAFWCNPISGHATLYWYQQILGQGPKLLIQFQNNGVVDDSQLPKDRFSAERLKGVDSTLKIQPAKLEDSAVYLCASSLEAAVNNSPLHFGNGTRLTVT.

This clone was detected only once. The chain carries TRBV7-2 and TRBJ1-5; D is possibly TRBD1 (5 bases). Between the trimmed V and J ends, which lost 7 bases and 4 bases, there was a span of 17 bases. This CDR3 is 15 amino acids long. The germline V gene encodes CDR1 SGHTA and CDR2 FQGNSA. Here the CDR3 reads CASNLGTGLNQPQHF. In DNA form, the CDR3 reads TGTGCCAGCAATCTAGGTACAGGCTTGAATCAGCCCCAGCATTTT.

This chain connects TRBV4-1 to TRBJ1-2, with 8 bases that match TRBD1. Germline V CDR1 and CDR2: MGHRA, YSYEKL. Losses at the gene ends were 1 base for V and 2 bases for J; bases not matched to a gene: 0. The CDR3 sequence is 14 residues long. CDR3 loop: CASSQGTGNYGYTF. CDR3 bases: TGCGCCAGCAGCCAAGGGACAGGGAACTATGGCTACACCTTC.

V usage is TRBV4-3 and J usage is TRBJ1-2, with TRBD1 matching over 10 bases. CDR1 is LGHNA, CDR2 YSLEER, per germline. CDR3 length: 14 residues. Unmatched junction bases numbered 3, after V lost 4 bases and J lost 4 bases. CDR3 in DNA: TGCGCCAGCAGCCCGGACAGGGGGTTCTATGGCTACACCTTC. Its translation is CASSPDRGFYGYTF.

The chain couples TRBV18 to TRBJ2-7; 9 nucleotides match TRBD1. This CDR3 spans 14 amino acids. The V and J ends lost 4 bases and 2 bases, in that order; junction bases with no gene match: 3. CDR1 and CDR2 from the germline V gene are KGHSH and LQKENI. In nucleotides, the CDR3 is TGTGCCAGCTCACGGGACAGGGCGACCTACGAGCAGTACTTC. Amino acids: CASSRDRATYEQYF.

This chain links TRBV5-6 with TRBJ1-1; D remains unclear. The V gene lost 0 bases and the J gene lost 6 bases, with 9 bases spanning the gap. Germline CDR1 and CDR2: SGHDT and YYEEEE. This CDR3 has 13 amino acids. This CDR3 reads CASSLVGRAEAFF. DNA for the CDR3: TGTGCCAGCAGCTTGGTAGGGAGGGCTGAAGCTTTCTTT.

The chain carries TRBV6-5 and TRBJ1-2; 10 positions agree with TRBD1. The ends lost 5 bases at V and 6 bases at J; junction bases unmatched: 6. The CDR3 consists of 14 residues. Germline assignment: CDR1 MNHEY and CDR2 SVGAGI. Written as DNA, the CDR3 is TGTGCCAGCAGTACCGGGACAGGGGAGCATGGCTACACCTTC. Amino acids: CASSTGTGEHGYTF.

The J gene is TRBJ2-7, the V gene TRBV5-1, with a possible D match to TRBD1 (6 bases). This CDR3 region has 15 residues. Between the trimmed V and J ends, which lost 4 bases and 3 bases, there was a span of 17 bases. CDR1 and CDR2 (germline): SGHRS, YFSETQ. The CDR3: CASSTPTGRYYEQYF. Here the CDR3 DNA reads TGCGCCAGCAGCACCCCGACAGGACGCTACTACGAGCAGTACTTC.

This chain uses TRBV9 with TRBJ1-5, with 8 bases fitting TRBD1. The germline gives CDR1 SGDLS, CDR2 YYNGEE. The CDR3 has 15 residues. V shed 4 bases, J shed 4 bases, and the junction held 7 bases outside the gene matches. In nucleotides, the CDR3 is TGTGCCAGCAGCCGGTGGGGACAGGCAAATCAGCCCCAGCATTTT. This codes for CASSRWGQANQPQHF. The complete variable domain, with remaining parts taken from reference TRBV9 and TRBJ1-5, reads DSGVTQTPKHLITATGQRVTLRCSPRSGDLSVYWYQQSLDQGLQFLIQYYNGEERAKGNILERFSAQQFPDLHSELNLSSLELGDSALYFCASSRWGQANQPQHFGDGTRLSIL.

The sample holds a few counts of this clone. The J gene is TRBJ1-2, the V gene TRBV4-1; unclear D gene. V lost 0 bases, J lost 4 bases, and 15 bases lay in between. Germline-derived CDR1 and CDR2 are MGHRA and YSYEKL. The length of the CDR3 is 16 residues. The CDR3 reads CASSQEPVRTFYGYTF. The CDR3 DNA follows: TGCGCCAGCAGCCAAGAGCCGGTCCGCACGTTCTATGGCTACACCTTC.